This T cell receptor (beta chain) was retrieved from a study of blood T cell repertoires in COVID-19. Study context: From the United States, Italy and Spain came samples of acute and convalescent COVID-19.

As handled by the study authors: Amplification of reference gene primers provided the estimated nucleated cell counts. Sequencing was performed with immunoSEQ multiplex PCR; in TCRdb, only in-frame clones are kept and a portion is missing. V and J calls and clone size come straight from that table; D and trimming were deduced from the DNA. The sample contains tens of thousands of clones, roughly nine tenths of which appear only once. Trimming removed 0 bases from V and 3 bases from J, with 8 bases in between. The germline V gene has CDR1 SGHRS and CDR2 YFSETQ. The CDR3 spans 14 residues. This clonotype was obtained from a middle-aged man with active COVID-19. The material sequenced was peripheral blood. The V and J genes are TRBV5-1 and TRBJ2-3; maybe TRBD2 (6 bases). CDR3 region: CASSLDRETDTQYF. In DNA form, the CDR3 reads TGCGCCAGCAGCTTGGACCGGGAGACAGATACGCAGTATTTT. Looking up the rest from reference TRBV5-1 and TRBJ2-3 gives the full variable domain: KAGVTQTPRYLIKTRGQQVTLSCSPISGHRSVSWYQQTPGQGLQFLFEYFSETQRNKGNFPGRFSGRQFSNSRSEMNVSTLELGDSALYLCASSLDRETDTQYFGPGTRLTVL.